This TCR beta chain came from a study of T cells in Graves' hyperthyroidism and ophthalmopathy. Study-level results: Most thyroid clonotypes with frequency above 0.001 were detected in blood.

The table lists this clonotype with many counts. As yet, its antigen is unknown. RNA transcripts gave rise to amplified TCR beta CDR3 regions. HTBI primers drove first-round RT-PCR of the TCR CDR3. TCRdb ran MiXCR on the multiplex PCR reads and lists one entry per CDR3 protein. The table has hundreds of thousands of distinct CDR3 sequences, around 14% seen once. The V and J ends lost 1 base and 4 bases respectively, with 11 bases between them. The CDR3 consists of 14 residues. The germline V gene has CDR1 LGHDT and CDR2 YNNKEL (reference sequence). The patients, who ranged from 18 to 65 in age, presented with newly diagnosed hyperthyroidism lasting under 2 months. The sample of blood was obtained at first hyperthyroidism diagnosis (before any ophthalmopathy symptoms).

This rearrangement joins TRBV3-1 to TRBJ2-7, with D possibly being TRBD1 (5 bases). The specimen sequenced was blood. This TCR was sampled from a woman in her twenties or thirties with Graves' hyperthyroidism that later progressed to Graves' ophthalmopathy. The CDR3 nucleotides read TGTGCCAGCAGCCAAGCAGGGAATTCTTACGAGCAGTACTTC. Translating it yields CASSQAGNSYEQYF.